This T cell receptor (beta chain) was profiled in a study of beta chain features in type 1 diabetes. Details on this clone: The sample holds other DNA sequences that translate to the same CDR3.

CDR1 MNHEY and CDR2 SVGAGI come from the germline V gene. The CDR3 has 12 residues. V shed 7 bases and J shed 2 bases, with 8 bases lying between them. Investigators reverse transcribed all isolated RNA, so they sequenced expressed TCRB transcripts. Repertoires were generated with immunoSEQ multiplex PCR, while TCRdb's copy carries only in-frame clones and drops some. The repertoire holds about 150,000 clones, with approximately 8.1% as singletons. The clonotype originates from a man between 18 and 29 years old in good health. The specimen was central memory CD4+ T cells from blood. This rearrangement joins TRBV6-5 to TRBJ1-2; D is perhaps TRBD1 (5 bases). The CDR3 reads CASTRGNYGYTF. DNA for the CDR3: TGTGCCAGCACTAGGGGCAACTATGGCTACACCTTC.